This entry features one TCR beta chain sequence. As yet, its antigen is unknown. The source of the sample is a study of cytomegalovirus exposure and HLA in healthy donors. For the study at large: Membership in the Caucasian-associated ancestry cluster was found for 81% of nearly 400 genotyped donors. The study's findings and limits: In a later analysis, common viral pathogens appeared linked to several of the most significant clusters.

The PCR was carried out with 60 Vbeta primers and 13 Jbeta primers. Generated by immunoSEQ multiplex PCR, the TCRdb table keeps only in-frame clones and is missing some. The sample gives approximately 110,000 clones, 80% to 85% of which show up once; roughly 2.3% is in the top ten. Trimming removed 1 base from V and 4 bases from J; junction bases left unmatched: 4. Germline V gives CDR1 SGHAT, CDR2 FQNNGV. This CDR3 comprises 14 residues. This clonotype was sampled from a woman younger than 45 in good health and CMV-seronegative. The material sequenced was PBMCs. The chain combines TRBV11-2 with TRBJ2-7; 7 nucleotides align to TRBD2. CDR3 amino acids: CASSLGSGGYEQYF. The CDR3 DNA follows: TGTGCCAGCAGCTTAGGTTCGGGAGGTTACGAGCAGTACTTC.